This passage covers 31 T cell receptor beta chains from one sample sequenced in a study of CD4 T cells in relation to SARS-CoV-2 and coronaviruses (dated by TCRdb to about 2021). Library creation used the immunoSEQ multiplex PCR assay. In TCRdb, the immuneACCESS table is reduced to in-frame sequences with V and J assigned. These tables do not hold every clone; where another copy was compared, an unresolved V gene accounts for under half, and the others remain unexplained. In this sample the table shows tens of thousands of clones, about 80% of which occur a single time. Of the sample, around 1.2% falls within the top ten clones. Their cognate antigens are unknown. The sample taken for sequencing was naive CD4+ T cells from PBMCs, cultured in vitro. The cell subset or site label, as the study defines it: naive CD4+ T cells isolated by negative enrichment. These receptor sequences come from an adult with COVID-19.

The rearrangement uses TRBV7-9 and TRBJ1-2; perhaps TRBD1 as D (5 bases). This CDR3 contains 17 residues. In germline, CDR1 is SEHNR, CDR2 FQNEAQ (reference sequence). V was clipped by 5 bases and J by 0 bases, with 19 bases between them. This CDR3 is CASSPRGPERSNYGYTF. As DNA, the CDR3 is TGTGCCAGCAGCCCAAGGGGCCCAGAACGTTCTAACTATGGCTACACCTTC.

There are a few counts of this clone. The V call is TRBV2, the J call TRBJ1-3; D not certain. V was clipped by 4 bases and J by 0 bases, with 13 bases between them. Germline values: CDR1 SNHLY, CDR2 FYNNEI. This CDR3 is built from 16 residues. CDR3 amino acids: CASSVEGESSGNTIYF. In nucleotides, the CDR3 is TGTGCCAGCAGTGTCGAGGGCGAGAGCTCTGGAAACACCATATATTTT.

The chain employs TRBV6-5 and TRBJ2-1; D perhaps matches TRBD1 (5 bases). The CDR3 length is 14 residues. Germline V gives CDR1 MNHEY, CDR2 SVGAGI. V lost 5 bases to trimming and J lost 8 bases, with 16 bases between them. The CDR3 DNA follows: TGTGCCAGCAGTCGTCAAGGGGCAATAGATGAGCAGTTCTTC. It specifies CASSRQGAIDEQFF.

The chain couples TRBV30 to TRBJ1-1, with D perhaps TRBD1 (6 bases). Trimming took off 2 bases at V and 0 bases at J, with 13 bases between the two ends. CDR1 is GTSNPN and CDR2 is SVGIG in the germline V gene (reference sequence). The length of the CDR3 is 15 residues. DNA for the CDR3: TGTGCCTGGAGTCCCCTCGACAGGTTGAACACTGAAGCTTTCTTT. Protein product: CAWSPLDRLNTEAFF.

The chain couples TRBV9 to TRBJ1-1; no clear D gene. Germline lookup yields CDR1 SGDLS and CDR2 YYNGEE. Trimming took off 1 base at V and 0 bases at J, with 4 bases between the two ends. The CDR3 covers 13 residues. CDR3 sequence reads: CASSVSVNTEAFF. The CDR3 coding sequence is TGTGCCAGCAGCGTATCAGTGAACACTGAAGCTTTCTTT.

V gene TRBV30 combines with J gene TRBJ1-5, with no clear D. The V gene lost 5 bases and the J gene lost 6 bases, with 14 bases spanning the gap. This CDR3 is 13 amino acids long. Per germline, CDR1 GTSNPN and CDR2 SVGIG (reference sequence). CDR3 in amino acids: CAWGPRGAQPQHF. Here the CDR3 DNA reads TGTGCCTGGGGACCGCGGGGTGCTCAGCCCCAGCATTTT.

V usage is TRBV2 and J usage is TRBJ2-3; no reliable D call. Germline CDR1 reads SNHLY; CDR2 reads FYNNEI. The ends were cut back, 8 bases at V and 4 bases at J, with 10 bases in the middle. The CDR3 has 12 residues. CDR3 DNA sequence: TGTGCCAGCTCCCTTGTCGCAGATACGCAGTATTTT. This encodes CASSLVADTQYF.

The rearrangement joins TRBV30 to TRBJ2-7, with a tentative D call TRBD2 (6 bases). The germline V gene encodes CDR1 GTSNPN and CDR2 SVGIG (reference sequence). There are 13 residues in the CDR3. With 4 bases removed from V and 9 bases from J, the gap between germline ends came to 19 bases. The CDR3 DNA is TGTGCCTGGAACCCGACAGCACTAGCAGTGCAGTACTTC. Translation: CAWNPTALAVQYF.

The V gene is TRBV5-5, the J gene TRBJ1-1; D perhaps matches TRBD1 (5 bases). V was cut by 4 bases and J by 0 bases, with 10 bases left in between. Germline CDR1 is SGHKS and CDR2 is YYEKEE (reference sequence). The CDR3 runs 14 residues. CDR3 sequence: CASSQTAMNTEAFF. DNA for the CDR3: TGTGCCAGCAGCCAGACAGCAATGAACACTGAAGCTTTCTTT.

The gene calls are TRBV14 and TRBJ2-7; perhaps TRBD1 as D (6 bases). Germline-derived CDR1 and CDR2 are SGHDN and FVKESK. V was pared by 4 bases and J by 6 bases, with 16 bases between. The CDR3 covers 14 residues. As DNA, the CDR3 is TGTGCCAGCAGCCGGGGGCTAGTAAGAGGCGAGCAGTACTTC. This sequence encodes CASSRGLVRGEQYF. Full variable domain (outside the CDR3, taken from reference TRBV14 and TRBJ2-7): EAGVTQFPSHSVIEKGQTVTLRCDPISGHDNLYWYRRVMGKEIKFLLHFVKESKQDESGMPNNRFLAERTGGTYSTLKVQPAELEDSGVYFCASSRGLVRGEQYFGPGTRLTVT.

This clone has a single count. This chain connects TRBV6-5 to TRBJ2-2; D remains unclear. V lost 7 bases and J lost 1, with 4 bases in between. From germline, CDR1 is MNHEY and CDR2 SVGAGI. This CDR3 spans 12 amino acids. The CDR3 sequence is CASIQNTGELFF. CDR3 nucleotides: TGTGCCAGCATCCAGAACACCGGGGAGCTGTTTTTT.

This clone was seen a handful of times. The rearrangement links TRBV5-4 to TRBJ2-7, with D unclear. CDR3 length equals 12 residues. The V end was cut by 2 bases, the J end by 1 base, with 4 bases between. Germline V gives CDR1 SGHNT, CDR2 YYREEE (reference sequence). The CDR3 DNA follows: TGTGCCAGCAGCTTTTTATCCTACGAGCAGTACTTC. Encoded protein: CASSFLSYEQYF.

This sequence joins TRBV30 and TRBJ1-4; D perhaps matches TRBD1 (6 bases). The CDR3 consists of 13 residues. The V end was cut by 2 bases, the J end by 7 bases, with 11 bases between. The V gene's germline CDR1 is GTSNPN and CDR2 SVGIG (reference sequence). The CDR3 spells CAWSQQGREKLFF. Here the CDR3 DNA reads TGTGCCTGGAGTCAACAGGGACGTGAAAAACTGTTTTTT.

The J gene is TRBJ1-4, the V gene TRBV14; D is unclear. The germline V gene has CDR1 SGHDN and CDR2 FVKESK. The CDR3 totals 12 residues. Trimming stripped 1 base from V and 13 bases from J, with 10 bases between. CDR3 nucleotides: TGTGCCAGCAGCCAAGGGTATCAGACACTGTTTTTT. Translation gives CASSQGYQTLFF.

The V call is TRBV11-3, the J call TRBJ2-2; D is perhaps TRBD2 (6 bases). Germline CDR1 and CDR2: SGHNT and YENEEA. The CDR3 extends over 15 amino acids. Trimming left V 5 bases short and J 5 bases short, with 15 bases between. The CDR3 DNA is TGTGCCAGCAGCCATCCGGGGGTACCGACCGGGGAGCTGTTTTTT. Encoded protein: CASSHPGVPTGELFF.

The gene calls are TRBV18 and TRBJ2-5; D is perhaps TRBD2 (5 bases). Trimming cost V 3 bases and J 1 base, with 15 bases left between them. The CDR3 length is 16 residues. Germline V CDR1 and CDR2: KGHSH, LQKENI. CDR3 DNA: TGTGCCAGCTCACCGGTTCGGGGTAGCGTCCAAGAGACCCAGTACTTC. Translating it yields CASSPVRGSVQETQYF.

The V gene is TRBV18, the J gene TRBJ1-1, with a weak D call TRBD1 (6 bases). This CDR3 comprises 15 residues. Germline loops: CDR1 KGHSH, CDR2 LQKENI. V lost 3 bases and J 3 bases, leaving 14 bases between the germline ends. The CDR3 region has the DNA TGTGCCAGCTCACCCACAACGGGGGCTTACACTGAAGCTTTCTTT. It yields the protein CASSPTTGAYTEAFF.

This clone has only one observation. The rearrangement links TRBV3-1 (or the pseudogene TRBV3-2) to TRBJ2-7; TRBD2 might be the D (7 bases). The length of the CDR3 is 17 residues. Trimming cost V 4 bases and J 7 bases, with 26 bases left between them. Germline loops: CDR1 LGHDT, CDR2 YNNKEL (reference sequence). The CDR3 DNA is TGTGCCAGCAGCCCGGACCAAGGGCGGGGGCGACTTGAAGAGCAGTACTTC. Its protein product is CASSPDQGRGRLEEQYF.

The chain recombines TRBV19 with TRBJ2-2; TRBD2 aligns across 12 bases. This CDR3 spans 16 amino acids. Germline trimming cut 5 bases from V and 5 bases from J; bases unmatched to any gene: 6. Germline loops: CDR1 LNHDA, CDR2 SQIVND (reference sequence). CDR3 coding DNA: TGTGCCAGTAGTCCGACTAGCGGGAGTTTTACCGGGGAGCTGTTTTTT. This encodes CASSPTSGSFTGELFF.

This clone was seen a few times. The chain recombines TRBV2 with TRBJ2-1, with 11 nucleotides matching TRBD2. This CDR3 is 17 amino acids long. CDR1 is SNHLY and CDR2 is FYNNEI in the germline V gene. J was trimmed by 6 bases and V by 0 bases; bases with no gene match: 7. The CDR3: CASSEARSSGRSNEQFF. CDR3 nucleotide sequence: TGTGCCAGCAGTGAAGCACGGTCTAGCGGGAGGAGCAATGAGCAGTTCTTC.

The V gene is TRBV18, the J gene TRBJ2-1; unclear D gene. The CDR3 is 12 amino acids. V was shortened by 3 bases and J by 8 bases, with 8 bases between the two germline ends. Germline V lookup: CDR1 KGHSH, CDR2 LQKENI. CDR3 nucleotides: TGTGCCAGCTCACCGCTCACCGATGAGCAGTTCTTC. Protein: CASSPLTDEQFF.

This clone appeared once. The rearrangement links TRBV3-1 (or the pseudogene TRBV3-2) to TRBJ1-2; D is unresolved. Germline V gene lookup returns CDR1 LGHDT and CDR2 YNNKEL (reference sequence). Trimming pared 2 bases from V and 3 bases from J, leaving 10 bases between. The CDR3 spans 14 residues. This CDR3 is CASSQQSVDYGYTF. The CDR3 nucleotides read TGTGCCAGCAGCCAACAGTCGGTTGACTATGGCTACACCTTC.

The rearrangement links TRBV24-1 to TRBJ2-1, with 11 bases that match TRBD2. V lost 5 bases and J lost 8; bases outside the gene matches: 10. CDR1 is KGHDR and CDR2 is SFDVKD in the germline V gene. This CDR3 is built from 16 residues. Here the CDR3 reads CATSAISGRDQDEQFF. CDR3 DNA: TGTGCCACCAGTGCTATTAGCGGGAGGGACCAGGATGAGCAGTTCTTC.

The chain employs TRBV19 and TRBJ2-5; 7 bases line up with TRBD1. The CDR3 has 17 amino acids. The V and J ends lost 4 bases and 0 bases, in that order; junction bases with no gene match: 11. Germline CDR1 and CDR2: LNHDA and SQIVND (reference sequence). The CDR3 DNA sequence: TGTGCCAGTAGTACCCCGACAGGGTCAGAGTACCAAGAGACCCAGTACTTC. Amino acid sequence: CASSTPTGSEYQETQYF.

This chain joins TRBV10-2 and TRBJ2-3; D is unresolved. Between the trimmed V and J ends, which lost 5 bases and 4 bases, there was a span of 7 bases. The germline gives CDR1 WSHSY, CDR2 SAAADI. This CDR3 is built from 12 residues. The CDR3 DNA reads TGCGCCAGCAGTAACTACGCAGATACGCAGTATTTT. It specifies CASSNYADTQYF.

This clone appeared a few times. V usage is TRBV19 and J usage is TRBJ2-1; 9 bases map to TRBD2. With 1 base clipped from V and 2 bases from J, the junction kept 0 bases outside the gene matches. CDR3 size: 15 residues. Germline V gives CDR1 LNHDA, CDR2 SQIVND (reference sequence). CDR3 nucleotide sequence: TGTGCCAGTAGTATAGGCGGGAGGGCCTACAATGAGCAGTTCTTC. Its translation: CASSIGGRAYNEQFF.

CDR3 amino acids: CASTWGGGDNEQFF. CDR3 nucleotide sequence: TGTGCCAGCACCTGGGGTGGGGGAGACAATGAGCAGTTCTTC. The V and J genes are TRBV27 and TRBJ2-1, with D perhaps matching TRBD1 or TRBD2 (5 bases each). V lost 7 bases, J lost 5 bases, and 15 bases lay in between. In germline, CDR1 is MNHEY, CDR2 SMNVEV (reference sequence). This CDR3 has 14 residues.

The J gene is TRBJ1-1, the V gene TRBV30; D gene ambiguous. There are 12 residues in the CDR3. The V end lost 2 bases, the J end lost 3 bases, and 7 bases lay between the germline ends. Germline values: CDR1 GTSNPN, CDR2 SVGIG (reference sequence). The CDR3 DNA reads TGTGCCTGGAGTTCATGGGACACTGAAGCTTTCTTT. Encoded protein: CAWSSWDTEAFF.

The CDR3 loop reads CASNRDGNEKLFF. DNA for the CDR3: TGTGCCAGCAACCGGGACGGAAATGAAAAACTGTTTTTT. The V and J genes are TRBV9 and TRBJ1-4, with a weak D call TRBD1 (5 bases). V was pared by 6 bases and J by 5 bases, with 11 bases between. Germline lookup yields CDR1 SGDLS and CDR2 YYNGEE. The CDR3 contains 13 residues.

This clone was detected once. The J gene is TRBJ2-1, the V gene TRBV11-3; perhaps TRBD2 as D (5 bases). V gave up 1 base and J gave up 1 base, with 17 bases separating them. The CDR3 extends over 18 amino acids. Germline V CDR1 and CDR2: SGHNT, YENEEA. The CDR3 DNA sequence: TGTGCCAGCAGCTTAGGGCCCGGGATAGACGGGTCCTACAATGAGCAGTTCTTC. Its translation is CASSLGPGIDGSYNEQFF.

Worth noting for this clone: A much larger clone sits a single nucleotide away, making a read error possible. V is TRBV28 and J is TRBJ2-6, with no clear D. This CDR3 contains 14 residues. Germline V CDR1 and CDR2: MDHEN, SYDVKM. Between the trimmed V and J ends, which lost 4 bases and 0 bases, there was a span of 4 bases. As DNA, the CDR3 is TGTGCCAGCAGTTACAACTCTGGGGCCAACGTCCTGACTTTC. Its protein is CASSYNSGANVLTF.